This paragraph covers one TCR beta chain sequence. The antigen remains unidentified. Trimming took off 4 bases at V and 6 bases at J, with 17 bases between the two ends. The CDR3 has 15 residues. The data are from a study of T cells after yellow fever vaccination. TCRdb reprocessed the 5' RACE reads with MiXCR, giving one entry per CDR3 protein. The sample carries some 600,000 distinct CDR3 sequences, about 15% recorded once. Study-wide results and caveats: Re-detected after boosting: most primary clones, almost 97% of CD4 and roughly 88% of CD8. A limited proportion of clonotypes was detected within both the CD4 and CD8 compartments.

J is TRBJ2-3 and V is TRBV12-3 or TRBV12-4; either TRBD1 or TRBD2 may supply D (5 bases each). Sequencing was performed on PBMCs, taken less than 6 days after the first yellow fever vaccination. This receptor was identified in a man aged 18-30 years who received the YFV17D yellow fever vaccine. CDR3 coding DNA: TGTGCCAGCAGTTGGGGGTCTTCTCAATGGGATACGCAGTATTTT. This translates into CASSWGSSQWDTQYF.